The present T cell receptor beta chain was sequenced within a study of blood T cell repertoires in COVID-19. Study overall: Researchers got acute and convalescent COVID-19 samples from the United States, Italy and Spain. T cells, B-cell-depleted T cells, or PBMCs provided the cDNA or gDNA that served as material.

V shed 4 bases and J shed 5 bases, with 30 bases lying between them. In germline, CDR1 is MNHNS, CDR2 SASEGT. The CDR3 length is 20 residues. This clone was seen more than once but under ten times. The method was immunoSEQ multiplex PCR; TCRdb's version includes in-frame clones alone and lacks a portion of them. The data show about 300,000 clones, approximately 88% seen once. The V call is TRBV6-1, the J call TRBJ2-1; the D gene is possibly TRBD2 (6 bases). This clonotype was obtained from a man aged 18 to 29 with active or convalescent COVID-19. Sample: peripheral blood. The CDR3 reads CASSANIPGTLVGNNNEQFF. CDR3 bases: TGTGCCAGCAGTGCAAACATACCCGGGACTTTAGTGGGGAATAACAATGAGCAGTTCTTC.